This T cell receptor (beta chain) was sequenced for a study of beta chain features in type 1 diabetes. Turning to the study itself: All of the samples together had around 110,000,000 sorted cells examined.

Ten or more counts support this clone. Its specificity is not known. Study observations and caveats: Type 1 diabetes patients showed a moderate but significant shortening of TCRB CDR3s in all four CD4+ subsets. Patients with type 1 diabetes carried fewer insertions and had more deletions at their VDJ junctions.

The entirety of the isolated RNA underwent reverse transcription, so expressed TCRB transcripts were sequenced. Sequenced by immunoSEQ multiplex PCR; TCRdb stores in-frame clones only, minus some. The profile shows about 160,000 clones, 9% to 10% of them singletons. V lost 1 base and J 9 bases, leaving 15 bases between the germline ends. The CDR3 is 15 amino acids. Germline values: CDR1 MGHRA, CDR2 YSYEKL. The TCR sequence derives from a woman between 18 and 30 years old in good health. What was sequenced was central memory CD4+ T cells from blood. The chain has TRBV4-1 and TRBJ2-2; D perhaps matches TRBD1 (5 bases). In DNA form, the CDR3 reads TGCGCCAGCAGCCAAGGAGTCTTGGGGCCCCGGGAGCTGTTTTTT. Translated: CASSQGVLGPRELFF.